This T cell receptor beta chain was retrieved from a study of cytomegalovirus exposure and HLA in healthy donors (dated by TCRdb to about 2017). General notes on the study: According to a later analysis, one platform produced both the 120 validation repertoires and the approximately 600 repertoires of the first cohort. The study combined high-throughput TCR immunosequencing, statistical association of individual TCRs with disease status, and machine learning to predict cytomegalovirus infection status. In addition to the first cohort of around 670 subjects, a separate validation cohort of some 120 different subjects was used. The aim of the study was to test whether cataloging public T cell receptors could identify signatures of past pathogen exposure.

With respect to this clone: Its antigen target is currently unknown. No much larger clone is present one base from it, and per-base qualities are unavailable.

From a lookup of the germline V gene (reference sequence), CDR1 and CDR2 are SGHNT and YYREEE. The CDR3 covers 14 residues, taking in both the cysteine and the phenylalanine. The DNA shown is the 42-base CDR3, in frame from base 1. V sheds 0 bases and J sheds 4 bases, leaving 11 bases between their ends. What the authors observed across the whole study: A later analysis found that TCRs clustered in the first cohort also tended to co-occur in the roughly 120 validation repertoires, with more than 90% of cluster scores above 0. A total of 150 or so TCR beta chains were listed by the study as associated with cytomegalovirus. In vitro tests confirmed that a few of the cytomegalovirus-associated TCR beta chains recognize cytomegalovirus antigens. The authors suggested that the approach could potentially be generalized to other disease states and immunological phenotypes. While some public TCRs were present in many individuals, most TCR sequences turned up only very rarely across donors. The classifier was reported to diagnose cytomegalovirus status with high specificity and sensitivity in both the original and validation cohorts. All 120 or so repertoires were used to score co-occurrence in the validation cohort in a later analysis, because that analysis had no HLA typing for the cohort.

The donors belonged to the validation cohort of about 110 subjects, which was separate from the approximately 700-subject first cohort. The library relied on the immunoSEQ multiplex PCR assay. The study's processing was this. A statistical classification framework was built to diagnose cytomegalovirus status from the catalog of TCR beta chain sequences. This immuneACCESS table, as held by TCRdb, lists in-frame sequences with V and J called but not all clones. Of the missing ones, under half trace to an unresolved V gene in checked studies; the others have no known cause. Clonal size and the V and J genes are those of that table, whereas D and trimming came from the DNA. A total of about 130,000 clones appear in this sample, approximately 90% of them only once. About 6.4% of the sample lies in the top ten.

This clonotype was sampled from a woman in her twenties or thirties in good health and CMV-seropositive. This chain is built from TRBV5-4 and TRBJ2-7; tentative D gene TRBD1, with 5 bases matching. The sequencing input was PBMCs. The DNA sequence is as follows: TGTGCCAGCAGCTTGGAGGGGTATGTGTACGAGCAGTACTTC. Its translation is CASSLEGYVYEQYF. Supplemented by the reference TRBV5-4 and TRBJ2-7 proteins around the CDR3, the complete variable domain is ETGVTQSPTHLIKTRGQQVTLRCSSQSGHNTVSWYQQALGQGPQFIFQYYREEENGRGNFPPRFSGLQFPNYSSELNVNALELDDSALYLCASSLEGYVYEQYFGPGTRLTVT.